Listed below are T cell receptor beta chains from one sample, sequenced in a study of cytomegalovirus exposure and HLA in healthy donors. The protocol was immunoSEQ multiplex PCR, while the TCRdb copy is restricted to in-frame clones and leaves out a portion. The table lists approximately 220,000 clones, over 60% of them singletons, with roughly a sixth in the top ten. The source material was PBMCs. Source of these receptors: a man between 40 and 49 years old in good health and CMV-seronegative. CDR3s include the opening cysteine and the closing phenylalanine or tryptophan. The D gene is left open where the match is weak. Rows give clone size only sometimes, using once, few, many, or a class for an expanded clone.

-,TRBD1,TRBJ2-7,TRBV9,CASSPGTGEYEQYF,TGTGCCAGCAGCCCCGGGACAGGGGAGTACGAGCAGTACTTC
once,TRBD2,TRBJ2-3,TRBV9,CASSYSGGQGDTQYF,TGTGCCAGCAGTTATAGCGGGGGGCAGGGTGATACGCAGTATTTT
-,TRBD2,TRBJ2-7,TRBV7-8,CASSLGASGRFIYEQYF,TGTGCCAGCAGCTTAGGGGCTAGCGGGAGGTTCATCTACGAGCAGTACTTC
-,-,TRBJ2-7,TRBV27,CASGWRERNEQYF,TGTGCCAGCGGTTGGAGGGAGAGGAACGAGCAGTACTTC
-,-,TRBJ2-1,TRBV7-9,CASSLGRWGVYDEQFF,TGTGCCAGCAGCTTAGGCCGGTGGGGGGTATACGATGAGCAGTTCTTC
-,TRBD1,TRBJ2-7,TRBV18,CASSPRTGGKAYEQYF,TGTGCCAGCTCACCTCGGACAGGGGGAAAAGCCTACGAGCAGTACTTC
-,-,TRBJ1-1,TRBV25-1,CASGSGTLNTEAFF,TGTGCCAGCGGGTCCGGGACACTCAACACTGAAGCTTTCTTT
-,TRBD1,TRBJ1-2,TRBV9,CASSTTGAELYGYTF,TGTGCCAGCAGCACAACAGGGGCCGAACTCTATGGCTACACCTTC
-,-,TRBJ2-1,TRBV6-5,CASSLGGDAEQFF,TGTGCCAGCAGCCTGGGGGGTGATGCGGAGCAGTTCTTC
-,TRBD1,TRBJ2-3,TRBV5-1,CASSLGTGGVDTQYF,TGCGCCAGCAGCTTGGGGACAGGGGGCGTAGATACGCAGTATTTT
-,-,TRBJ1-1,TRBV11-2,CASSPGFEAFF,TGTGCCAGCAGCCCGGGGTTTGAAGCTTTCTTT
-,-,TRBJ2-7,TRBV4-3,CASSQDRYYEQYF,TGCGCCAGCAGCCAAGATCGTTACTACGAGCAGTACTTC
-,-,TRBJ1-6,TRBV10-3,CAISVGGVSPLHF,TGTGCCATCAGTGTTGGGGGGGTCTCACCCCTCCACTTT
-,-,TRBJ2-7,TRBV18,CASSPRSGGDSYEQYF,TGTGCCAGCTCACCACGCTCCGGCGGAGACTCCTACGAGCAGTACTTC
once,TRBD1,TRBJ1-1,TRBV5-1,CASSTGQGAAEAFF,TGCGCCAGCAGCACGGGACAGGGGGCGGCTGAAGCTTTCTTT
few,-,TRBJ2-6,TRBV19,CASSTQGGAGANVLTF,TGTGCCAGTAGTACCCAGGGGGGCGCTGGGGCCAACGTCCTGACTTTC
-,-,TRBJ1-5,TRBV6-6,CASTAGGSNQPQHF,TGTGCCAGCACTGCAGGAGGGAGCAATCAGCCCCAGCATTTT
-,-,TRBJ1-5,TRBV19,CAGTGSNQPQHF,TGTGCCGGAACAGGGAGCAATCAGCCCCAGCATTTT
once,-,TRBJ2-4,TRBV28,CASSSPGRKRNIQYF,TGTGCCAGCAGTAGCCCCGGGAGAAAGAGAAACATTCAGTACTTC
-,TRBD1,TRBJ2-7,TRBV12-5,CASGPRQGSRGEQYF,TGTGCTAGTGGTCCCCGACAGGGCTCCCGGGGCGAGCAGTACTTC
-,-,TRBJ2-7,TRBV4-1,CASSQEEGRSYEQYF,TGCGCCAGCAGCCAAGAAGAGGGTCGCTCCTACGAGCAGTACTTC
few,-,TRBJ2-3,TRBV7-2,CASSLGQTTDTQYF,TGTGCCAGCAGCCTCGGACAGACCACAGATACGCAGTATTTT